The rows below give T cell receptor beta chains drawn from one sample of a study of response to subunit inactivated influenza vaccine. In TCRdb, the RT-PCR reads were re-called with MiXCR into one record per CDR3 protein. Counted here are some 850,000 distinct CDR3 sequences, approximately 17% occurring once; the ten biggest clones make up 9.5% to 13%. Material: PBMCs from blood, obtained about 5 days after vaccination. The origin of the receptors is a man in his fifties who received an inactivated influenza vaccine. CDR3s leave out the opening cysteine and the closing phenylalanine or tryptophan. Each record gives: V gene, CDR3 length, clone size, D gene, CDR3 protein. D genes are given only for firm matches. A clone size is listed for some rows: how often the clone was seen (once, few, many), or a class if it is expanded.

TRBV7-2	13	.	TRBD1	ASRLDRGSQETQY
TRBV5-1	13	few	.	ASSLGAGANEKLF
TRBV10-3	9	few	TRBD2	ATLAGREQY
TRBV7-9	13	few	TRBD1	ASSLDWDRGNEQY
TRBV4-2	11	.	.	AISPGLSEKLF
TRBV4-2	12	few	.	ASSQEGVQETQY
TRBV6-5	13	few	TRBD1	ASSYRDRGGYEQY
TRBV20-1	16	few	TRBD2	SASHHLLSGRAYNEQF
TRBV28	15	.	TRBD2	ASSETGLAGGAGELF
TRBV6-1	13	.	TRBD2	ASNVKTSGTDTQY
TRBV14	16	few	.	ASSQGEILLRRANVLT
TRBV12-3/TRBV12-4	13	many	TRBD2	ASSFRSGRYNEQF
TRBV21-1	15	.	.	ASSKAGSGSDDNEQF
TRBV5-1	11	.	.	ASSLGWGAEAF
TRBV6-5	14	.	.	ASSYFGSLITGELF
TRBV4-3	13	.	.	ASSQDARQSYEQY
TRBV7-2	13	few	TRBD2	ASSPQGTSQETQY
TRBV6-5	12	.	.	ASSYSTGTYGYT
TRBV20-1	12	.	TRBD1	SARSTGLDGGYT
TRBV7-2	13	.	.	ASSSPPGSQETQY